The 21 T cell receptor beta chains below were found in one sample sequenced in a study of PD-1 blockade in classical Hodgkin lymphoma. Produced via immunoSEQ multiplex PCR; TCRdb's table is partial and in-frame only. This table holds some 11,000 clones, around 76% found once. There was relapse after autologous stem cell transplantation in every patient, and there was variation in brentuximab vedotin exposure. The sample consisted of peripheral blood mononuclear cells (PBMCs), taken at baseline. All receptors derive from a human donor with classical Hodgkin lymphoma.

This clone was recorded only once. The chain joins TRBV5-1 to TRBJ1-1; D remains unclear. In germline, CDR1 is SGHRS, CDR2 YFSETQ. This CDR3 has 14 amino acids. The germline V and J ends were trimmed by 0 bases and 6 bases, with 12 bases remaining between them. The CDR3: CASSLEWDRAEAFF. The DNA for the CDR3 is TGCGCCAGCAGCTTGGAGTGGGATAGAGCTGAAGCTTTCTTT.

V gene TRBV6-6 combines with J gene TRBJ1-3, with D perhaps TRBD1 (5 bases). CDR1 and CDR2 from the germline V gene are MNHNY and SVGAGI (reference sequence). This CDR3 has 14 amino acids. V lost 6 bases and J lost 2, with 11 bases in between. The DNA of the CDR3 is TGTGCCAGCAGCACCGTGGGGGCTGGAAACACCATATATTTT. Amino acids: CASSTVGAGNTIYF.

This clone was seen just once. The genes are TRBV27 and TRBJ2-7, with D perhaps TRBD1 or TRBD2 (5 bases each). V gave up 3 bases and J gave up 3 bases, with 15 bases separating them. This CDR3 comprises 15 residues. The V gene's germline CDR1 is MNHEY and CDR2 SMNVEV (reference sequence). DNA of the CDR3: TGTGCCAGCAGTTTCGCCGGGACGGCCAACTACGAGCAGTACTTC. It specifies CASSFAGTANYEQYF.

The genes are TRBV5-1 and TRBJ2-5; D is possibly TRBD2 (6 bases). Germline V gene sequence: CDR1 SGHRS, CDR2 YFSETQ. V lost 2 bases and J lost 5, with 13 bases in between. The CDR3 contains 14 residues. This CDR3 reads CASSLQNGGETQYF. The CDR3 DNA sequence: TGCGCCAGCAGCTTACAAAATGGAGGGGAGACCCAGTACTTC.

As concerns this clone: The sample has other DNA sequences that encode this CDR3 too. This chain links TRBV2 with TRBJ1-3, with unresolved D. Looked up from germline, CDR1 is SNHLY and CDR2 is FYNNEI. The CDR3 totals 13 residues. V lost 8 bases to trimming and J lost 0 bases, with 8 bases between them. CDR3 sequence: CASRESSGNTIYF. CDR3 coding DNA: TGTGCCAGCCGAGAGAGCTCTGGAAACACCATATATTTT.

The J gene is TRBJ2-1, the V gene TRBV7-8, with 8 bases identical to TRBD2. The V gene end was trimmed by 1 base and the J gene end by 6 bases; junction bases not matched to a gene: 2. Germline V CDR1 and CDR2: SGHVS, FQNEAQ. The CDR3 runs 14 residues. The CDR3 is CASSLVSGGNEQFF. CDR3 coding DNA: TGTGCCAGCAGCTTAGTAAGCGGGGGCAATGAGCAGTTCTTC.

J is TRBJ2-5 and V is TRBV5-4; D is ambiguous. Trimming removed 0 bases at V and 2 bases at J, with 8 bases between. The CDR3 runs to 14 residues. Germline V gene sequence: CDR1 SGHNT, CDR2 YYREEE (reference sequence). This chain's CDR3 is CASSLGGVQETQYF. The CDR3 nucleotides read TGTGCCAGCAGCTTGGGTGGGGTTCAAGAGACCCAGTACTTC.

The V call is TRBV11-3, the J call TRBJ2-7, with 14 bases matching TRBD2. The length of the CDR3 is 16 residues. CDR1 is SGHNT and CDR2 is YENEEA in the germline V gene. J gave up 3 bases and V 1 base, and 2 bases lay outside the gene matches. The CDR3 here is CASSLGGTSGSYEQYF. The CDR3 DNA is TGTGCCAGCAGCTTAGGTGGGACTAGCGGGAGCTACGAGCAGTACTTC.

This clone turned up a few times. In DNA form, the CDR3 reads TGTGCCAGCAGCCCCCCCCGACAGGGAGGGGCCAAAAACATTCAGTACTTC. Its protein is CASSPPRQGGAKNIQYF. The chain recombines TRBV7-8 with TRBJ2-4; perhaps D is TRBD1 or TRBD2 (7 bases each). The CDR3 extends over 17 amino acids. Germline V gene data show CDR1 as SGHVS and CDR2 as FQNEAQ. V shed 5 bases and J shed 1 base, with 18 bases lying between them. The full variable domain, in which reference TRBV7-8 and TRBJ2-4 provide the parts outside the CDR3, is GAGVSQSPRYKVAKRGQDVALRCDPISGHVSLFWYQQALGQGPEFLTYFQNEAQLDKSGLPSDRFFAERPEGSVSTLKIQRTQQEDSAVYLCASSPPRQGGAKNIQYFGAGTRLSVL.

The chain links TRBV5-1 to TRBJ2-7; possibly TRBD1 or TRBD2 for D (6 bases each). CDR3 size: 15 residues. Looked up from germline, CDR1 is SGHRS and CDR2 is YFSETQ. V lost 0 bases to trimming and J lost 6 bases, with 16 bases between them. CDR3 nucleotides: TGCGCCAGCAGCTTGGCCCAGGGAGGACAGCTCGAGCAGTACTTC. It translates to CASSLAQGGQLEQYF.

The chain carries TRBV27 and TRBJ2-3, with TRBD2 identical over 12 bases. In germline, CDR1 is MNHEY, CDR2 SMNVEV (reference sequence). Trimming at V came to 6 bases and at J to 4 bases, leaving 8 bases not matched to a gene. The CDR3 extends over 16 amino acids. Here the CDR3 DNA reads TGTGCCAGCAGACCGACTAGCGGGAGAATGGCAGATACGCAGTATTTT. Amino acids: CASRPTSGRMADTQYF.

The chain has TRBV5-1 and TRBJ2-5; 12 bases are a match to TRBD1. The J call is doubtful: the DNA matches TRBJ2-7 better. The CDR3 length is 16 residues. CDR1 and CDR2 from the germline V gene are SGHRS and YFSETQ. The CDR3 nucleotides read TGCGCCAGCAGCTTGAATATCGGGACAGGGGGCCACGAGCAGTACTTC. Its translation: CASSLNIGTGGHEQYF.

The chain is built from TRBV5-1 and TRBJ2-2, with 11 bases lining up with TRBD1. CDR1 is SGHRS, CDR2 YFSETQ, per germline. The CDR3 contains 17 residues. V gave up 4 bases and J gave up 2 bases; unmatched junction bases: 7. In DNA form, the CDR3 reads TGCGCCAGCAGCAAAACCAGGACAGGGGGCAACACCGGGGAGCTGTTTTTT. Protein sequence: CASSKTRTGGNTGELFF. Combining the CDR3 with reference TRBV5-1 and TRBJ2-2 gives the whole variable domain KAGVTQTPRYLIKTRGQQVTLSCSPISGHRSVSWYQQTPGQGLQFLFEYFSETQRNKGNFPGRFSGRQFSNSRSEMNVSTLELGDSALYLCASSKTRTGGNTGELFFGEGSRLTVL.

The rearrangement joins TRBV28 to TRBJ2-5; D ambiguous. Trimming left V 2 bases short and J 3 bases short, with 16 bases between. Germline loops: CDR1 MDHEN, CDR2 SYDVKM. This CDR3 is 16 amino acids long. The CDR3 loop reads CASSLTYVRIEETQYF. CDR3 coding DNA: TGTGCCAGCAGTTTAACTTATGTAAGAATTGAAGAGACCCAGTACTTC.

In its sample, this clone ranks as medium-sized. The chain combines TRBV28 with TRBJ2-7, with 11 nucleotides matching TRBD1. After removal of 3 bases from V and 1 base from J, the junction contained 2 bases not matched to a gene. The CDR3 has 15 amino acids. Germline V gene sequence: CDR1 MDHEN, CDR2 SYDVKM. The CDR3 bases are TGTGCCAGCAGTTTGGACAGGGGGCAATCCTACGAGCAGTACTTC. Protein: CASSLDRGQSYEQYF.

This clone has only a few counts. The chain links TRBV7-8 to TRBJ2-7, with D tentatively TRBD1 (6 bases). Trimming shortened V by 1 base and J by 0 bases, and 10 bases separated the two germline ends. The length of the CDR3 is 15 residues. Germline V gives CDR1 SGHVS, CDR2 FQNEAQ. The CDR3 loop is CASSLVQGLSYEQYF. CDR3 nucleotide sequence: TGTGCCAGCAGCTTAGTACAGGGCCTCTCCTACGAGCAGTACTTC.

The chain has TRBV29-1 and TRBJ2-5; no reliable D call. This CDR3 spans 14 amino acids. Trimming removed 1 base at V and 4 bases at J, with 13 bases between. The germline CDR1 and CDR2 sequences are SQVTM and ANQGSEA. CDR3 in amino acids: CSVEAGPGRETQYF. Written as DNA, the CDR3 is TGCAGCGTTGAAGCTGGACCCGGTAGAGAGACCCAGTACTTC.

This clone was counted only a few times. The chain couples TRBV2 to TRBJ2-1, with D possibly matching TRBD1 (5 bases). Germline V gene data show CDR1 as SNHLY and CDR2 as FYNNEI. The CDR3 sequence is 16 residues long. V was cut by 6 bases and J by 5 bases, with 20 bases left in between. The CDR3 region has the DNA TGTGCCAGCAGGCGAAGGGGCCAACTCTCGGACAATGAGCAGTTCTTC. This sequence encodes CASRRRGQLSDNEQFF.

The chain couples TRBV6-1 to TRBJ1-5; no reliable D call. The CDR3 has 14 amino acids. Germline V gives CDR1 MNHNS, CDR2 SASEGT. With 5 bases removed from V and 4 bases from J, the gap between germline ends came to 12 bases. CDR3 DNA: TGTGCCAGCAGTACCTTTGGCGGGAATCAGCCCCAGCATTTT. It codes for CASSTFGGNQPQHF.

V is TRBV5-6 and J is TRBJ2-5; tentatively, D is TRBD1 or TRBD2 (5 bases each). This CDR3 contains 12 residues. V lost 6 bases and J 5 bases, leaving 11 bases between the germline ends. Germline assignment: CDR1 SGHDT and CDR2 YYEEEE. The DNA for the CDR3 is TGTGCCAGCACCACCTGGGGGGAGACCCAGTACTTC. Protein product: CASTTWGETQYF.

As DNA, the CDR3 is TGTGCCAGCAGAGGACTAGCGGTGGGTTTCGGTGAGCAGTTCTTC. Protein: CASRGLAVGFGEQFF. The chain joins TRBV6-5 to TRBJ2-1; 10 bases match TRBD2. This CDR3 spans 15 amino acids. CDR1 and CDR2 (germline): MNHEY, SVGAGI. V dropped 6 bases and J dropped 9; count of bases not matched to a gene: 11.